This T cell receptor beta chain comes out of a study of blood T cells in healthy people across ages. This clonotype has only a few counts. This CDR3 has 14 amino acids. Trimming stripped 1 base from V and 11 bases from J, with 12 bases between. In germline, CDR1 is SEHNR, CDR2 FQNEAQ (reference sequence). Using a J-beta primer mix together with a sample-barcoded 5' primer, a second PCR was run for roughly 7 to 11 cycles. Every cDNA molecule bore a tag from a template-switch adaptor containing 12 random nucleotides. One entry per CDR3 protein results from TCRdb running MiXCR on the 5' RACE reads. The sample gives some 1.1 million distinct CDR3 sequences, 35% to 40% of which show up once; about an eighth is in the top ten.

This clonotype originated in a man younger than 35 in good health. Sequencing was performed on blood. The chain couples TRBV7-9 to TRBJ1-6; no clear D gene. CDR3 in DNA: TGTGCCAGCAGCTTAGATGTGGCAGACCCACCCCTCCACTTT. This encodes CASSLDVADPPLHF.